Listed below are T cell receptor beta chains from one sample, sequenced in a study of T cell clones after liver transplantation. The repertoire was sequenced with immunoSEQ multiplex PCR; TCRdb's copy has only in-frame clones and lacks some. Among 65,000 to 80,000 clones, approximately 82% were seen once, and the ten largest hold 2.8%. Sequenced here: CD4+ T cells from blood, sampled at the 22-month timepoint. The receptors were sampled from a human patient who received a liver transplant. A subset of T cells may come from the graft donor. CDR3s include the opening cysteine and the closing phenylalanine or tryptophan. A D gene is named only where the DNA matches it firmly. A clone size is listed for some rows: how often the clone was seen (once, few, many), or a class if it is expanded.

once	TRBV7-2	-	TRBJ2-1	TGTGCCAGCAGCTCAGGGTACAATGAGCAGTTCTTC	CASSSGYNEQFF
-	TRBV10-3	TRBD2	TRBJ2-7	TGTGCCATCAGTGAGCCAGCTAGCGGGCCACCGGAGCAGTACTTC	CAISEPASGPPEQYF
-	TRBV5-6	TRBD1	TRBJ2-2	TGTGCCAGCAGCTCAACAGGGGTCTGGGGCACCGGGGAGCTGTTTTTT	CASSSTGVWGTGELFF
-	TRBV7-2	TRBD2	TRBJ2-1	TGTGCCAGCAGAACCGGGACTAGCGGCTACAATGAGCAGTTCTTC	CASRTGTSGYNEQFF
few	TRBV5-6	-	TRBJ1-2	TGTGCCAGCAGCTTGGATCGGGGCGCAGGCTACACCTTC	CASSLDRGAGYTF
-	TRBV20-1	-	TRBJ2-7	TGCAGTGCTAGGACCTTCTACGAGCAGTACTTC	CSARTFYEQYF
-	TRBV15	-	TRBJ2-5	TGTGCCACCAGCAGAGAGGGGGGGGCCCCGGAGACCCAGTACTTC	CATSREGGAPETQYF
-	TRBV9	-	TRBJ2-5	TGTGCCAGCAGCGGGAGGGAGCACCAAGAGACCCAGTACTTC	CASSGREHQETQYF
-	TRBV2	-	TRBJ2-5	TGTGCCAGCAGTGAACAGACAGAAGAGACCCAGTACTTC	CASSEQTEETQYF
-	TRBV6-5	-	TRBJ1-3	TGTGCCAGCAAGCGGGGGGCTGTTTCTGGAAACACCATATATTTT	CASKRGAVSGNTIYF
-	TRBV27	-	TRBJ1-4	TGTGCCAGCAGTTTTTCAGGGTTTGAAAAACTGTTTTTT	CASSFSGFEKLFF
-	TRBV6-1	-	TRBJ1-5	TGTGCCAGCAGTGGGGGCAGTATCAATCAGCCCCAGCATTTT	CASSGGSINQPQHF
once	TRBV6-1	-	TRBJ1-5	TGTGCCAGCAGGGACGGGGGAGGCAATCAGCCCCAGCATTTT	CASRDGGGNQPQHF
-	TRBV5-1	-	TRBJ1-1	TGCGCCAGCAGCTTGTATGGGGGGATGAACACTGAAGCTTTCTTT	CASSLYGGMNTEAFF
few	TRBV11-3	-	TRBJ2-2	TGTGCCAGCAGCGTAACCCGGGACGGGGAGCTGTTTTTT	CASSVTRDGELFF
-	TRBV7-9	-	TRBJ1-4	TGTGCCAGCAGTCGGGGTTATGGCGAAAAACTGTTTTTT	CASSRGYGEKLFF
-	TRBV2	-	TRBJ1-2	TGTGCCAGCAGGGTGGACACGGACTATGGCTACACCTTC	CASRVDTDYGYTF
-	TRBV28	-	TRBJ1-4	TGTGCCAGCGGGGGGGGCGTAACTAATGAAAAACTGTTTTTT	CASGGGVTNEKLFF
-	TRBV13	-	TRBJ2-1	TGTGCCAGCAGCTCGTCACGGGACTTCGGCCGCGGTGAGCAGTTCTTC	CASSSSRDFGRGEQFF
few	TRBV2	TRBD1	TRBJ1-2	TGTGCCAGCAGTACAGGGGGCGAGGACTATGGCTACACCTTC	CASSTGGEDYGYTF
-	TRBV20-1	-	TRBJ2-7	TGCAGTGGGCAGGCGGCCTACGAGCAGTACTTC	CSGQAAYEQYF
-	TRBV4-3	-	TRBJ2-3	TGCGCCAGCAGCCGCTCCCGGGGGAGGACAGATACGCAGTATTTT	CASSRSRGRTDTQYF
-	TRBV18	-	TRBJ2-7	TGTGCCAGCTCACTTGACAGGACCTCGGAGCAGTACTTC	CASSLDRTSEQYF
-	TRBV29-1	TRBD2	TRBJ2-7	TGCAGCGGAGTCCTACTAGCGGGAAGCCGCGAGCAGTACTTC	CSGVLLAGSREQYF
-	TRBV6-6	TRBD2	TRBJ2-1	TGTGCCAGCAGTTACAAGCGGGAGAGGTTTGAGCAGTTCTTC	CASSYKRERFEQFF
-	TRBV7-2	TRBD1	TRBJ2-7	TGTGCCAGCAGCTTAACAAAGGGAAGAGGGTGGCAGGGGGCAAACGAGCAGTACTTC	CASSLTKGRGWQGANEQYF
-	TRBV6-5	TRBD2	TRBJ2-2	TGTGCCAGCAGTTACGGGACTAGCGGGAAAGTCGGGGAGCTGTTTTTT	CASSYGTSGKVGELFF
-	TRBV4-2	-	TRBJ1-2	TGTGCCAGCAGCCAAGATCTGGGGAGGGGCTACACCTTC	CASSQDLGRGYTF
-	TRBV9	-	TRBJ1-1	TGTGCCAGCACCGGACATCAGAACACTGAAGCTTTCTTT	CASTGHQNTEAFF
-	TRBV7-2	TRBD2	TRBJ2-7	TGTGCCAGCAGCCGGGGGACTAGCGGGGCGACCTACGAGCAGTACTTC	CASSRGTSGATYEQYF
-	TRBV28	-	TRBJ1-1	TGTGCCAGCAGTTCGACCATGAACACTGAAGCTTTCTTT	CASSSTMNTEAFF